The 4 T cell receptor beta chains below come from one sample, sequenced in a study of T cell changes during pregnancy in multiple sclerosis. Sequencing was performed with immunoSEQ multiplex PCR; in TCRdb, only in-frame clones are kept and a portion is missing. The sample lists 40,000 or so clones; more than 85% were seen once. The sequenced sample was CD8+ T cells from peripheral blood mononuclear cells, obtained in the third trimester of pregnancy. The receptors shown here come from a female donor with multiple sclerosis, enrolled in a pregnancy study.

The table lists this clone with a few counts. V is TRBV7-9 and J is TRBJ1-2; a weak D match, TRBD1 (5 bases). Trimming removed 5 bases from V and 8 bases from J, with 15 bases in between. Germline values: CDR1 SEHNR, CDR2 FQNEAQ (reference sequence). The CDR3 loop spans 13 amino acids. CDR3 region: CASSMTDAGGYTF. The CDR3 DNA sequence: TGTGCCAGCAGCATGACAGATGCCGGAGGCTACACCTTC.

CDR3 amino acids: CASGRHGGADPTDNEQFF. In DNA, the CDR3 is TGTGCTAGTGGTAGACACGGGGGAGCCGATCCTACAGACAATGAGCAGTTCTTC. V usage is TRBV12-5 and J usage is TRBJ2-1; possibly TRBD2 for D (6 bases). CDR3 length: 18 amino acids. V was clipped by 5 bases and J by 5 bases, with 25 bases between them. CDR1 is LGHNT, CDR2 FRNRAP, per germline.

This clone showed up just once. This sequence joins TRBV4-3 and TRBJ2-1, with D maybe TRBD2 (6 bases). The V and J ends lost 3 bases and 5 bases respectively, with 14 bases between them. Germline-derived CDR1 and CDR2 are LGHNA and YSLEER. This CDR3 contains 15 residues. For the CDR3, the DNA is TGCGCCAGCAGCCACTGGTTAGCGGCTAACAATGAGCAGTTCTTC. Translation gives CASSHWLAANNEQFF.

The sample holds one count of this clone. The rearrangement uses TRBV11-2 and TRBJ2-3, with 7 bases aligning to TRBD2. The V gene's germline CDR1 is SGHAT and CDR2 FQNNGV. This CDR3 has 13 amino acids. V lost 8 bases, J lost 5 bases, and 7 bases stayed unmatched. The CDR3 region has the DNA TGTGCCAGCGAGGGAGGGTTAGGAGATACGCAGTATTTT. As protein: CASEGGLGDTQYF.